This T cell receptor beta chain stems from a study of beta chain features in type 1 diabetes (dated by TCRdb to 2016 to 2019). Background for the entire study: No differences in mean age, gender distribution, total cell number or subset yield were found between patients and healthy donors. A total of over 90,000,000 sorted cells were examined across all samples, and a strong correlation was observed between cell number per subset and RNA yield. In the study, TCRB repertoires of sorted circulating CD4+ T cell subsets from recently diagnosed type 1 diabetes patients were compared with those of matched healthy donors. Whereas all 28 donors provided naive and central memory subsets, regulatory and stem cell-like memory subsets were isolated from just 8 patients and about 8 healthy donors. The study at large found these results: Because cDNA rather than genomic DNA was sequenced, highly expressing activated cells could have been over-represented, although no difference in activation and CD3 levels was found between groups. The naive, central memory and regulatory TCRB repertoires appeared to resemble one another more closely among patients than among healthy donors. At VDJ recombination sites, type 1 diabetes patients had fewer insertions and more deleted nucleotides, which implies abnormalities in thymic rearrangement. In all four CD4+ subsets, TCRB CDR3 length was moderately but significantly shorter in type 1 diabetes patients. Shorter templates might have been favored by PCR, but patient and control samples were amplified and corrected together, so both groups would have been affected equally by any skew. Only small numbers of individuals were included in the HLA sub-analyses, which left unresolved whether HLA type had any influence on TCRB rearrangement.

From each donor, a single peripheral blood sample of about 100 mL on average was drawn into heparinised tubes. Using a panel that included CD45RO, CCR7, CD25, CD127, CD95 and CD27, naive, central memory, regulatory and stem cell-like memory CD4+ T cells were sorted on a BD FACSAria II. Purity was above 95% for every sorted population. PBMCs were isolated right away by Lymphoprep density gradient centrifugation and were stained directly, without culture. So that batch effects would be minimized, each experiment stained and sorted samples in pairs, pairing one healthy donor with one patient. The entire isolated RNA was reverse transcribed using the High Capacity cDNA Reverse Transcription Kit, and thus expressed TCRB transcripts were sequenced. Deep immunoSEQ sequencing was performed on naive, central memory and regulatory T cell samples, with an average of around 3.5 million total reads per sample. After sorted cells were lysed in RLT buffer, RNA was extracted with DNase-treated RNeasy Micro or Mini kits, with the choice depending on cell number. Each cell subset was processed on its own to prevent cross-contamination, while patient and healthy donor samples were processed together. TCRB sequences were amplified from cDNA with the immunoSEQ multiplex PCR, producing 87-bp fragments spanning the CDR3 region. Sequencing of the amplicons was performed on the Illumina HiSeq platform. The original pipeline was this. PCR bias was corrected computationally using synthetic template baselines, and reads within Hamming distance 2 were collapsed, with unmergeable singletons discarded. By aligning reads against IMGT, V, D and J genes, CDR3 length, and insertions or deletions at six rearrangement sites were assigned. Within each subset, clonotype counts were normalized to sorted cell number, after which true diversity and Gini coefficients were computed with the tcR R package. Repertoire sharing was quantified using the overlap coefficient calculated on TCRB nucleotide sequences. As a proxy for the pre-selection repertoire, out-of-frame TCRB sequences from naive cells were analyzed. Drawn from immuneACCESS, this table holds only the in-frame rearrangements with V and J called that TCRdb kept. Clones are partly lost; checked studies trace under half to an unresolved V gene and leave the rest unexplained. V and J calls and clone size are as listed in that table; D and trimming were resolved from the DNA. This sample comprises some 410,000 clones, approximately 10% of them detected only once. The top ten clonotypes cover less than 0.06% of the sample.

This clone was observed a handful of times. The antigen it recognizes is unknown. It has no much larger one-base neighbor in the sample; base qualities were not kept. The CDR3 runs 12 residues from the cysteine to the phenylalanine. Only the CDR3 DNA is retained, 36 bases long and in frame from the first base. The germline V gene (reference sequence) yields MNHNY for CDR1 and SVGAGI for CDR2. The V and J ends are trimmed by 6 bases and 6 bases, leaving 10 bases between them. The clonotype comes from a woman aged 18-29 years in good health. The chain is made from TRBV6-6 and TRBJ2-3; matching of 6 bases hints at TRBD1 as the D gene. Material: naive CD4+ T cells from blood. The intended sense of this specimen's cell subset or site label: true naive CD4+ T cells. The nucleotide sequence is TGTGCCAGCAGGGGGGCAGGGGATACGCAGTATTTT. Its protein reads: CASRGAGDTQYF.